These 17 T cell receptor beta chains share one sample of origin, sequenced in a study of T cell changes during pregnancy in multiple sclerosis (dated by TCRdb to the late 2010s). Library construction relied on the immunoSEQ multiplex PCR assay. TCRdb re-hosts the immuneACCESS table, in-frame sequences only. Its copies lack some clones; in the studies checked, an unresolved V gene accounts for under half of them, and the cause for the rest is not known. Present in this sample are around 50,000 clones, about nine tenths of which were seen just once. The ten largest clonotypes hold around 0.61% of the sample. Sample: CD4+ T cells from peripheral blood mononuclear cells, taken after pregnancy. These receptors originate from a female donor in good health, enrolled as a control in a pregnancy study.

The chain combines TRBV10-3 with TRBJ1-2; TRBD1 aligns across 8 bases. V shed 8 bases and J 2 bases; nucleotides not matched to a gene: 16. CDR3 length: 17 amino acids. Germline lookup yields CDR1 ENHRY and CDR2 SYGVKD. The CDR3 bases are TGTGCCATCCCGATGGGTGGGACAGGCAAACTAAACTATGGCTACACCTTC. Its protein product is CAIPMGGTGKLNYGYTF.

The chain combines TRBV18 with TRBJ2-1, with 8 bases aligning to TRBD1. There are 15 residues in the CDR3. The V segment lost 4 bases and the J segment 7 bases; nucleotides outside the gene matches: 9. Germline V lookup: CDR1 KGHSH, CDR2 LQKENI. This chain's CDR3 is CASSRVTGGGNEQFF. CDR3 in DNA: TGTGCCAGCTCACGGGTAACAGGGGGAGGAAATGAGCAGTTCTTC.

The gene calls are TRBV7-9 and TRBJ2-7; no reliable D call. This CDR3 contains 11 residues. V was trimmed by 5 bases and J by 0 bases, leaving 2 bases between them. Germline V gene lookup returns CDR1 SEHNR and CDR2 FQNEAQ (reference sequence). This chain's CDR3 is CASSHSYEQYF. DNA of the CDR3: TGTGCCAGCAGCCACTCCTACGAGCAGTACTTC.

This clone was observed once. The chain has TRBV19 and TRBJ1-1, with a possible D match to TRBD1 (5 bases). The germline V gene has CDR1 LNHDA and CDR2 SQIVND (reference sequence). This CDR3 has 13 residues. V dropped 1 base and J dropped 6 bases, with 9 bases sitting between them. Here the CDR3 DNA reads TGTGCCAGTAGTATAGGGACAATGGCTGAAGCTTTCTTT. The encoded protein is CASSIGTMAEAFF.

This sequence joins TRBV6-1 and TRBJ1-6; 8 bases are shared with TRBD1. The CDR3 is made up of 15 amino acids. Germline V gene data show CDR1 as MNHNS and CDR2 as SASEGT. After removal of 4 bases from V and 8 bases from J, the junction contained 7 bases not matched to a gene. CDR3 loop: CASSGLDRVHSPLHF. The CDR3 DNA reads TGTGCCAGCAGTGGGTTGGACAGGGTGCATTCACCCCTCCACTTT.

The V call is TRBV18, the J call TRBJ1-6; TRBD1 aligns across 8 bases. The CDR3 is 17 amino acids. The V gene's germline CDR1 is KGHSH and CDR2 LQKENI. Unmatched junction bases numbered 11, after V lost 3 bases and J lost 7 bases. The CDR3 spells CASSPPTTGVKNSPLHF. CDR3 in DNA: TGTGCCAGCTCACCTCCTACGACAGGGGTCAAAAATTCACCCCTCCACTTT.

The chain recombines TRBV25-1 with TRBJ2-4; 7 nucleotides match TRBD2. From germline, CDR1 is MGHDK and CDR2 SYGVNS. CDR3 length: 15 amino acids. J lost 6 bases, V lost 8 bases, and 13 bases had no gene match. The CDR3, as DNA: TGTGCCAGCCAAAAGCATGGGGGGAGGGGAAACATTCAGTACTTC. Encoded protein: CASQKHGGRGNIQYF.

The gene calls are TRBV5-5 and TRBJ1-3; TRBD1 matches at 8 bases. J lost 4 bases, V lost 1 base, and 13 bases had no gene match. The CDR3 has 18 residues. CDR1 and CDR2 from the germline V gene are SGHKS and YYEKEE (reference sequence). The CDR3 region is CASSLRQGNLVGGNTIYF. CDR3 in DNA: TGTGCCAGCAGCTTGAGACAGGGGAATTTAGTGGGAGGAAACACCATATATTTT.

The chain couples TRBV25-1 to TRBJ2-1, with D perhaps TRBD2 (6 bases). The CDR3 is 15 amino acids. Germline loops: CDR1 MGHDK, CDR2 SYGVNS. V lost 8 bases, J lost 4 bases, and 18 bases lay in between. This chain's CDR3 is CASGPAERAYNEQFF. CDR3 bases: TGTGCCAGCGGCCCGGCGGAGCGGGCTTACAATGAGCAGTTCTTC.

The chain has TRBV2 and TRBJ1-5; D gene ambiguous. The CDR3 has 14 residues. The germline CDR1 and CDR2 sequences are SNHLY and FYNNEI. The V and J ends lost 7 bases and 3 bases respectively, with 13 bases between them. The CDR3 coding sequence is TGTGCCAGCACCACGGGAACAGCCAATCAGCCCCAGCATTTT. Residues: CASTTGTANQPQHF.

The gene calls are TRBV5-4 and TRBJ2-3; D may be TRBD2 (5 bases). The CDR3 contains 15 residues. The V end lost 4 bases, the J end lost 1 base, and 13 bases lay between the germline ends. Germline V lookup: CDR1 SGHNT, CDR2 YYREEE (reference sequence). CDR3 residues: CASSPVGGGTDTQYF. The CDR3 DNA follows: TGTGCCAGCAGCCCAGTAGGAGGAGGCACAGATACGCAGTATTTT.

This clone was detected only once. The CDR3 sequence is CASSRDSASGSAPGELFF. The CDR3 bases are TGCGCCAGCAGCCGGGACTCGGCTAGCGGCTCCGCACCCGGGGAGCTGTTTTTT. The chain links TRBV5-1 to TRBJ2-2; TRBD2 aligns across 7 bases. CDR3 length equals 18 residues. V lost 4 bases, J lost 6 bases, and 18 bases stayed unmatched. The germline V gene has CDR1 SGHRS and CDR2 YFSETQ.

This rearrangement joins TRBV6-5 to TRBJ2-1; 10 nucleotides line up with TRBD1. CDR3 length: 14 residues. Germline V lookup: CDR1 MNHEY, CDR2 SVGAGI. The V gene end was trimmed by 6 bases and the J gene end by 6 bases; junction bases not matched to a gene: 5. The CDR3 spells CASRRQGAVNEQFF. CDR3 nucleotides: TGTGCCAGCAGGCGACAGGGGGCGGTCAATGAGCAGTTCTTC.

This chain uses TRBV6-6 with TRBJ1-1; weak D call: TRBD1 (5 bases). CDR3 length: 15 residues. CDR1 and CDR2 (germline): MNHNY, SVGAGI (reference sequence). Trimming shortened V by 6 bases and J by 2 bases, and 16 bases separated the two germline ends. In DNA form, the CDR3 reads TGTGCCAGCAGCCCGCGAGAGACAGATAACACTGAAGCTTTCTTT. Translated: CASSPRETDNTEAFF.

This chain links TRBV6-5 with TRBJ2-7; 7 positions agree with TRBD1. Looked up from germline, CDR1 is MNHEY and CDR2 is SVGAGI. This CDR3 is 14 amino acids long. The V and J ends lost 2 bases and 2 bases, in that order; junction bases with no gene match: 3. The CDR3 DNA follows: TGTGCCAGCAGTTACGTGGGACAGACCTACGAGCAGTACTTC. Its translation is CASSYVGQTYEQYF.

The chain links TRBV10-3 to TRBJ2-2, with 11 bases that match TRBD1. This CDR3 is built from 18 residues. Germline V gene lookup returns CDR1 ENHRY and CDR2 SYGVKD. The V gene end was trimmed by 0 bases and the J gene end by 5 bases; junction bases not matched to a gene: 8. CDR3 in amino acids: CAISESKGQGASTGELFF. In DNA form, the CDR3 reads TGTGCCATCAGTGAGTCCAAAGGACAGGGGGCGTCGACCGGGGAGCTGTTTTTT.

The CDR3 sequence: CASRPPGQGKGYTF. The CDR3 nucleotides are TGTGCCAGCAGGCCCCCGGGACAGGGGAAAGGCTACACCTTC. The V call is TRBV2, the J call TRBJ1-2; 10 positions match TRBD1. With 6 bases clipped from V and 8 bases from J, the junction kept 9 bases outside the gene matches. The CDR3 has 14 residues. The germline gives CDR1 SNHLY, CDR2 FYNNEI.